The T cell receptor beta chain described here comes from a study of OX40 agonist ivuxolimab in advanced cancers. Background on the whole study: Ivuxolimab was a fully human IgG2 agonistic monoclonal antibody targeting the costimulatory receptor OX40 (CD134). The monotherapy dose-escalation portion (N ≈ 50 patients) of the phase I ivuxolimab trial is reported in the paper. Among the 50 to 55 dose-escalation patients, around 19 had hepatocellular carcinoma, about 15 melanoma, 9 renal cell carcinoma and 9 head and neck cancer. Peripheral TCRbeta sequencing aimed to test whether ivuxolimab altered TCR sequence diversity and caused clonal T-cell expansion. Intravenous ivuxolimab was administered to patients every 2 weeks at six dose levels: 0.01, 0.1, 0.3, 1.5, 3 and 10 mg/kg. A male proportion of nearly 85% and a mean age of around 60 years, ranging from roughly 23 to 79, were recorded for the dose-escalation cohort. Partial responses occurred in three dose-escalation patients, of whom one had hepatocellular carcinoma and two had cutaneous melanoma. Prior anti-PD-1, anti-PD-L1 or anti-CTLA-4 therapy was permitted, and 40% of dose-escalation patients had received checkpoint inhibitors. Overall study results and their limits: Low levels of normalized T-cell clonal expansion were also seen in some patients who did not respond. The antigen specificity of the peripheral T cells that underwent clonal expansion was not determined. Clonal expansion of both CD4+ and CD8+ blood T cells was observed from baseline to week 6 at doses 0.1 to 3.0 mg/kg. After ivuxolimab, CD8+ T cells had more expanded clones than CD4+ T cells on average. In the 0.1-3.0 mg/kg groups, partial responders were among the patients with the lowest normalized peripheral clonal expansion, particularly in CD8+ T cells.

Including the terminal cysteine and phenylalanine, the CDR3 comprises 12 residues. Kept here is only the CDR3 DNA, which spans 36 bases and is read in frame from base 1. About this clone itself: Its antigen is unknown. Per-nucleotide qualities are absent, and no much larger clonotype sits a single base away.

Patients with autoimmune disease history or receiving systemic immunosuppression were excluded from the trial. In every dose cohort, peripheral blood was drawn for TCR sequencing at baseline, cycle 4 day 1, and cycle 7 day 1. Samples came from an open-label, multicenter, first-in-human phase I dose-escalation trial of ivuxolimab. Adults with locally advanced or metastatic head and neck squamous cell, hepatocellular, melanoma or renal cell carcinoma were enrolled in the trial. Before TCR sequencing, CD4+ T cells and CD8+ T cells were sorted from peripheral blood as separate populations. Genomic DNA was extracted from sorted cells for sequencing of the TCRbeta CDR3 region. TCRbeta CDR3 regions were sequenced using the immunoSEQ Assay. What TCRdb holds here is the immuneACCESS table cut down to in-frame rearrangements. Part of the clones is not present; checked against another copy, under half of the missing clones reflect an unresolved V gene, and the others are unexplained. For this sample the table gives about 79,000 clones, of which 88% were detected only once. Around 4.3% of the sample comes from the top ten.

The rearranged chain carries TRBV21-1 and TRBJ1-1; whether TRBD1, the table's D call, matches the DNA was not checked. TRBV21-1 is an annotated pseudogene. This clonotype originated in an adult with an advanced solid tumor such as melanoma, head and neck, liver or kidney cancer. The sequencing here drew on CD4+ or CD8+ T cells sorted from blood, taken in a trial of the OX40 agonist ivuxolimab. The sequence in DNA is TGTGCCAGCACCGGACCAGGGGATAAAGCTTTCTTT. Its translation reads: CASTGPGDKAFF.